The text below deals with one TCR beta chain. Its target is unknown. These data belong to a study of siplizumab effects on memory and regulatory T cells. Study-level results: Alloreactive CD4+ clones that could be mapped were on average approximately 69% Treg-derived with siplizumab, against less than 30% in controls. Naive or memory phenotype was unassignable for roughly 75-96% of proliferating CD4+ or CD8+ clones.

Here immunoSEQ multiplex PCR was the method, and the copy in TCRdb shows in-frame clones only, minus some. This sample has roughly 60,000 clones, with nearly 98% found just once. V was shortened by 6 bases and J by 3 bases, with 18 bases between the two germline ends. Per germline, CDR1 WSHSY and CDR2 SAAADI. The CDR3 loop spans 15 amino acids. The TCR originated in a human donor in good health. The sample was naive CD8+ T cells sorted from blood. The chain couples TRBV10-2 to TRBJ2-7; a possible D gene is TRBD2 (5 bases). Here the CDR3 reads CASRTGSRGGYEQYF. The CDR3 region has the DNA TGCGCCAGCAGGACGGGAAGTCGCGGCGGCTACGAGCAGTACTTC.